This record covers a single T cell receptor (beta chain). Its specificity is not known. The sample is drawn from a study of Ad26.COV2.S vaccination and SARS-CoV-2 variants. Study summary: By the intramuscular route, Ad26.COV2.S was given once, or twice 56 days apart. Study-level results: Responses of T cells in total may have been underestimated by the TCR breadth and depth analyses. Whether participants received vaccine or placebo, their non-spike TCR breadth was similar. Considerable breadth of spike-specific CD8+ and CD4+ T cell responses has reportedly been documented following vaccination.

Profiled with immunoSEQ multiplex PCR; TCRdb holds only in-frame clones, not every one. The sample lists about 400,000 clones, around 89% occurring once. Germline V gene sequence: CDR1 SGHNT, CDR2 YENEEA. The CDR3 extends over 11 amino acids. Trimming removed 8 bases from V and 5 bases from J, with 9 bases in between. Treatment of the sample: some 20 received Ad26.COV2.S at low or high dose, single or two shots; several received placebo; per-sample allocation not given. Day 63 after the first vaccine or placebo injection was the time point for sampling. Sequences were derived from peripheral blood, sampled in a trial of Ad26.COV2.S vaccine versus placebo. The clonotype comes from a person aged 18 to 65 who received the Ad26.COV2.S COVID-19 vaccine or a placebo. The chain couples TRBV11-3 to TRBJ2-5, with D unclear. CDR3 bases: TGTGCCAGCGGAACCTCGGAGACCCAGTACTTC. Its translation: CASGTSETQYF. Supplemented by reference TRBV11-3 and TRBJ2-5, the full variable domain reads EAGVVQSPRYKIIEKKQPVAFWCNPISGHNTLYWYLQNLGQGPELLIRYENEEAVDDSQLPKDRFSAERLKGVDSTLKIQPAELGDSAVYLCASGTSETQYFGPGTRLLVL.